This entry lists 18 T cell receptor beta chains sequenced from one sample in a study of blood T cell repertoires in COVID-19. The table came from immunoSEQ multiplex PCR; TCRdb's copy has only in-frame clones and leaves some out. The sample contains roughly 100,000 clones, 70% to 85% of which appear only once. The specimen was peripheral blood. These receptors originate from a woman in her fifties or sixties with acute or convalescent COVID-19.

The V call is TRBV27, the J call TRBJ2-7; 8 bases are a match to TRBD2. V shed 7 bases and J 0 bases; nucleotides not matched to a gene: 5. The CDR3 loop spans 14 amino acids. Germline V gene lookup returns CDR1 MNHEY and CDR2 SMNVEV (reference sequence). Here the CDR3 DNA reads TGTGCCAGCAAGGGTAGCGGGGCCTCCTACGAGCAGTACTTC. Translated, it gives CASKGSGASYEQYF.

The chain uses TRBV6-5 and TRBJ2-1, with 8 bases aligning to TRBD2. V shed 4 bases, J shed 3 bases, and the junction held 5 bases outside the gene matches. This CDR3 contains 15 residues. The germline V gene has CDR1 MNHEY and CDR2 SVGAGI. CDR3 region: CASSFLSGGYNEQFF. The CDR3 nucleotides read TGTGCCAGCAGTTTCCTAAGCGGGGGCTACAATGAGCAGTTCTTC.

V is TRBV3-1 (or the pseudogene TRBV3-2) and J is TRBJ2-7; D is possibly TRBD2 (6 bases). Germline V gives CDR1 LGHDT, CDR2 YNNKEL (reference sequence). CDR3 length: 16 residues. V lost 4 bases to trimming and J lost 5 bases, with 21 bases between them. This CDR3 reads CASSPAKDRLVHEQYF. In nucleotides, the CDR3 is TGTGCCAGCAGCCCAGCCAAGGATCGACTAGTTCACGAGCAGTACTTC.

V usage is TRBV10-3 and J usage is TRBJ1-2; the D is unclear. This CDR3 contains 13 residues. V lost 0 bases and J lost 8, with 10 bases in between. CDR1 is ENHRY and CDR2 is SYGVKD in the germline V gene. The CDR3 sequence is CAISESADQGYTF. Written as DNA, the CDR3 is TGTGCCATCAGTGAGTCGGCAGATCAAGGCTACACCTTC.

The CDR3 is CASSIGTGGSYNEQFF. CDR3 nucleotide sequence: TGTGCCAGCTCAATAGGGACAGGGGGCTCCTACAATGAGCAGTTCTTC. The chain couples TRBV18 to TRBJ2-1, with 11 bases lining up with TRBD1. Per germline, CDR1 KGHSH and CDR2 LQKENI. Trimming removed 5 bases from V and 0 bases from J; junction bases left unmatched: 3. The CDR3 has 16 amino acids.

The chain links TRBV28 to TRBJ2-1; TRBD2 aligns across 9 bases. Germline V gene sequence: CDR1 MDHEN, CDR2 SYDVKM. This CDR3 has 17 residues. The V gene end was trimmed by 8 bases and the J gene end by 3 bases; junction bases not matched to a gene: 14. The CDR3: CASHGGSGGGHYNEQFF. CDR3 coding DNA: TGTGCCAGCCATGGCGGTAGCGGGGGCGGACACTACAATGAGCAGTTCTTC. Supplemented by reference TRBV28 and TRBJ2-1, the full variable domain reads DVKVTQSSRYLVKRTGEKVFLECVQDMDHENMFWYRQDPGLGLRLIYFSYDVKMKEKGDIPEGYSVSREKKERFSLILESASTNQTSMYLCASHGGSGGGHYNEQFFGPGTRLTVL.

The chain has TRBV2 and TRBJ2-1; 16 nucleotides line up with TRBD2. Germline V gene data show CDR1 as SNHLY and CDR2 as FYNNEI. V lost 6 bases and J lost 7; bases outside the gene matches: 9. The CDR3 sequence is 17 residues long. CDR3 loop: CASRGLAGGRLGNEQFF. The CDR3, as DNA: TGTGCCAGCAGGGGACTAGCGGGGGGGCGACTGGGAAATGAGCAGTTCTTC.

The V and J genes are TRBV19 and TRBJ1-2, with D perhaps matching TRBD1 (5 bases). Germline CDR1 is LNHDA and CDR2 is SQIVND (reference sequence). The CDR3 extends over 14 amino acids. Between the trimmed V and J ends, which lost 3 bases and 3 bases, there was a span of 11 bases. The CDR3, as DNA: TGTGCCAGTAGTATCCCAGGGAAAGACTATGGCTACACCTTC. Its protein product is CASSIPGKDYGYTF.

This sequence joins TRBV19 and TRBJ2-5; 7 nucleotides match TRBD2. The germline V gene has CDR1 LNHDA and CDR2 SQIVND (reference sequence). This CDR3 region has 13 residues. Unmatched junction bases numbered 8, after V lost 5 bases and J lost 8 bases. The CDR3 spells CASSGGLGRTQYF. CDR3 in DNA: TGTGCCAGTAGTGGAGGACTAGGTCGCACCCAGTACTTC. Together with reference TRBV19 and TRBJ2-5, the CDR3 gives the full variable domain: DGGITQSPKYLFRKEGQNVTLSCEQNLNHDAMYWYRQDPGQGLRLIYYSQIVNDFQKGDIAEGYSVSREKKESFPLTVTSAQKNPTAFYLCASSGGLGRTQYFGPGTRLLVL.

This CDR3 is CASSPRRGTEAFF. For the CDR3, the DNA is TGTGCCAGCAGCCCCCGTCGGGGGACTGAAGCTTTCTTT. This chain joins TRBV9 and TRBJ1-1, with D possibly matching TRBD1 (5 bases). Trimming pared 4 bases from V and 5 bases from J, leaving 12 bases between. CDR1 SGDLS and CDR2 YYNGEE come from the germline V gene. The CDR3 runs 13 residues.

V gene TRBV11-3 combines with J gene TRBJ2-3, with TRBD2 identical over 9 bases. The germline V gene has CDR1 SGHNT and CDR2 YENEEA. There are 16 residues in the CDR3. J was trimmed by 5 bases and V by 1 base; bases with no gene match: 7. CDR3 nucleotide sequence: TGTGCCAGCAGCTTAGTCGGCGGGGGGGCAGGAGATACGCAGTATTTT. It translates to CASSLVGGGAGDTQYF.

The chain has TRBV6-6 and TRBJ1-4; no firm D call. The V and J ends lost 8 bases and 2 bases respectively, with 12 bases between them. CDR1 is MNHNY, CDR2 SVGAGI, per germline (reference sequence). The CDR3 runs 14 residues. CDR3 in amino acids: CASVAGPTNEKLFF. Written as DNA, the CDR3 is TGTGCCAGCGTTGCAGGCCCCACTAATGAAAAACTGTTTTTT.

The chain is built from TRBV6-5 and TRBJ1-2; D call uncertain. This CDR3 contains 12 residues. V lost 5 bases and J 8 bases, leaving 12 bases between the germline ends. CDR1 and CDR2 from the germline V gene are MNHEY and SVGAGI. The CDR3, as DNA: TGTGCCAGCAGTACCCTCAGGAACGGCTACACCTTC. Encoded protein: CASSTLRNGYTF.

The rearrangement links TRBV18 to TRBJ1-2; 9 bases fit TRBD1. V gave up 5 bases and J gave up 4 bases; unmatched junction bases: 5. The germline gives CDR1 KGHSH, CDR2 LQKENI. The CDR3 loop spans 14 amino acids. The DNA for the CDR3 is TGTGCCAGCTCAGAACAGGGGGCTATCTATGGCTACACCTTC. Amino acid sequence: CASSEQGAIYGYTF.

This clone has more than one count but fewer than ten. Other nucleotide sequences in the sample specify the same CDR3. V and J are TRBV15 and TRBJ1-3; 11 bases align to TRBD1. This CDR3 is 18 amino acids long. The trim removed 5 bases at V and 7 bases at J, leaving 16 bases unmatched. Germline CDR1 LNHNV, CDR2 YYDKDF (reference sequence). CDR3 sequence reads: CATSRRLGQGVLRNTIYF. DNA for the CDR3: TGTGCCACCAGCCGACGCTTGGGACAGGGGGTGTTACGGAACACCATATATTTT.

This chain uses TRBV3-1 (or the pseudogene TRBV3-2) with TRBJ1-4; D is undetermined. The V and J ends lost 0 bases and 5 bases respectively, with 13 bases between them. In germline, CDR1 is LGHDT, CDR2 YNNKEL (reference sequence). The CDR3 is 16 amino acids. The CDR3: CASSQDRRGMNEKLFF. In DNA, the CDR3 is TGTGCCAGCAGCCAAGATCGGAGAGGGATGAATGAAAAACTGTTTTTT.

This chain links TRBV19 with TRBJ2-7, with D possibly matching TRBD1 (7 bases). V was clipped by 4 bases and J by 2 bases, with 12 bases between them. The germline gives CDR1 LNHDA, CDR2 SQIVND (reference sequence). This CDR3 is 14 amino acids long. CDR3 in amino acids: CASSSQGGTYEQYF. The DNA of the CDR3 is TGTGCCAGTAGTAGCCAGGGGGGAACCTACGAGCAGTACTTC.

The gene calls are TRBV14 and TRBJ2-5, with 9 positions matching TRBD1. V lost 4 bases to trimming and J lost 12 bases; unmatched junction nucleotides: 6. This CDR3 is built from 12 residues. Germline CDR1 is SGHDN and CDR2 is FVKESK. The CDR3 spells CASSRDRETEYF. The CDR3 nucleotides read TGTGCCAGCAGCCGGGACAGGGAGACGGAGTACTTC.